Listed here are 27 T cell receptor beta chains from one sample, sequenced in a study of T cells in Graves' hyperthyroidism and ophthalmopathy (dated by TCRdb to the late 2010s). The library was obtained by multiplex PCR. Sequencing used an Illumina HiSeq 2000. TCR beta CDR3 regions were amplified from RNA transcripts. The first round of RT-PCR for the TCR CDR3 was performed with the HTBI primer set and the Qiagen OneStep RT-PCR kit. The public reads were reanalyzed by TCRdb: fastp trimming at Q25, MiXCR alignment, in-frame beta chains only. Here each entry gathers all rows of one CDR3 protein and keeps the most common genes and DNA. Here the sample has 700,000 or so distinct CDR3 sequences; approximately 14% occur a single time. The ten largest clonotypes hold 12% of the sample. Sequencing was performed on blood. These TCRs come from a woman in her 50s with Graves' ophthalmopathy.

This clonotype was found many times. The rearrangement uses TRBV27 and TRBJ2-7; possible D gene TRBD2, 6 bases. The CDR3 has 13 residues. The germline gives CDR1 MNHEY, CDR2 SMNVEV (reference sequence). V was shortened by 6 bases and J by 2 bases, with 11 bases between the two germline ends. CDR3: CASSFRGTYEQYF. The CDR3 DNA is TGTGCCAGCAGCTTTCGGGGGACCTACGAGCAGTACTTC.

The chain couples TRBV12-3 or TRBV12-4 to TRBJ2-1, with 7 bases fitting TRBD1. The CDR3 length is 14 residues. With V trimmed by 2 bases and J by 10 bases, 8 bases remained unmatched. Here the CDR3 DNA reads TGTGCCAGCAGTTTACCCGTTCCGACAGGGGAGCAGTTCTTC. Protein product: CASSLPVPTGEQFF.

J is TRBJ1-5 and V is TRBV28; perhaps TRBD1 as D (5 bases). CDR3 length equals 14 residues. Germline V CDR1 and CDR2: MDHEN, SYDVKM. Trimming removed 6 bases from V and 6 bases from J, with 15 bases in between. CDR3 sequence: CASRPGDETQPQHF. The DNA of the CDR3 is TGTGCCAGCAGACCGGGGGATGAGACTCAGCCCCAGCATTTT.

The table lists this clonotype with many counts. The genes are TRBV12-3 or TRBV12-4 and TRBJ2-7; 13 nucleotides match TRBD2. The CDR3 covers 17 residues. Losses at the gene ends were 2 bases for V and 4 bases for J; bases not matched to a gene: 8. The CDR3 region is CASSLTGTSGIRYEQYF. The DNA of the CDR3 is TGTGCCAGCAGTTTAACCGGGACTAGCGGGATTAGGTACGAGCAGTACTTC.

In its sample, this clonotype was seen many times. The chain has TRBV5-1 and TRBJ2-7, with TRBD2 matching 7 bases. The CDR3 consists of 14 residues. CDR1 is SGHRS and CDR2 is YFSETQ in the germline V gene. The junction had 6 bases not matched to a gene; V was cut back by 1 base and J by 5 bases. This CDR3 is CASSLREVFNEQYF. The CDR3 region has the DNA TGCGCCAGCAGCTTGCGGGAGGTTTTCAACGAGCAGTACTTC.

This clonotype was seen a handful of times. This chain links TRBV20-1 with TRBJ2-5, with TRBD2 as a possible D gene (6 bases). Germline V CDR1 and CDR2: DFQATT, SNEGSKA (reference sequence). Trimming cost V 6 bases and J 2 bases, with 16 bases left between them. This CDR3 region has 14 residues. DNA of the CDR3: TGCAGTGCCCCAACACTAGCTCGTCAAGAGACCCAGTACTTC. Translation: CSAPTLARQETQYF.

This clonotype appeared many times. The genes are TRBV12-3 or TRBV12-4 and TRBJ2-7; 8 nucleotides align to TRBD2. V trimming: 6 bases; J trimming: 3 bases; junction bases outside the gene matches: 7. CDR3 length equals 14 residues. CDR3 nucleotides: TGTGCCAGCAGCCGTAGCGGGAAAGGCTACGAGCAGTACTTC. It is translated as CASSRSGKGYEQYF.

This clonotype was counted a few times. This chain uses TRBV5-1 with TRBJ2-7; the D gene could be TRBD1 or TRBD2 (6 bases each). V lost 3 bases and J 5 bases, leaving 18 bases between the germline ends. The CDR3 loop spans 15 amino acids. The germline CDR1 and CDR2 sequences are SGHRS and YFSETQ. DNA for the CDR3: TGCGCCAGCAGCTCCCGAGGGGGGATATCAAACGAGCAGTACTTC. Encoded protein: CASSSRGGISNEQYF.

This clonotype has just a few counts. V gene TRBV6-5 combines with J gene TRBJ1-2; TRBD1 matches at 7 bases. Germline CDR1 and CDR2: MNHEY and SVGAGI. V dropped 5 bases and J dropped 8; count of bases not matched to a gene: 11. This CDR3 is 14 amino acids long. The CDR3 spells CASSNRDRIGGYTF. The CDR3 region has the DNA TGTGCCAGCAGTAACCGGGACAGAATCGGCGGCTACACCTTC.

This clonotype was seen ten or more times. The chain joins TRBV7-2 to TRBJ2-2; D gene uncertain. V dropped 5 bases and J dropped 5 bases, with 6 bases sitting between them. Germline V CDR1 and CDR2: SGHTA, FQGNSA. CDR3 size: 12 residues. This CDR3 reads CASSPMTGELFF. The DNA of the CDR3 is TGTGCCAGCAGCCCTATGACCGGGGAGCTGTTTTTT.

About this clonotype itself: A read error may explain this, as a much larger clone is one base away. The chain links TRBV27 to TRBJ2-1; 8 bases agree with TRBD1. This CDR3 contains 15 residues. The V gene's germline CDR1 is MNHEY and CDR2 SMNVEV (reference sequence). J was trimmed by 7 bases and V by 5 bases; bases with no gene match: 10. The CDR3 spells CASSPNPQGANEQFF. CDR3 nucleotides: TGTGCCAGCAGTCCCAATCCTCAGGGGGCAAATGAGCAGTTCTTC.

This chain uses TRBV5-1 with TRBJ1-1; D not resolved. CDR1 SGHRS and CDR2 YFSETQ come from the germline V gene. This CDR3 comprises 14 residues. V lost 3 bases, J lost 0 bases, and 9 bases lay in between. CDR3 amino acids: CASSWKDLNTEAFF. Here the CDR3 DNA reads TGCGCCAGCAGCTGGAAGGATCTGAACACTGAAGCTTTCTTT.

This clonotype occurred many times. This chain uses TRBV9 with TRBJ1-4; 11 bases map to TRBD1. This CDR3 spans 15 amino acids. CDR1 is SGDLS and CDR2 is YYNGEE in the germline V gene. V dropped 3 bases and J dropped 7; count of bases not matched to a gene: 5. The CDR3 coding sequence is TGTGCCAGCAGCGCCGGACAGGGGGCTGGTGAAAAACTGTTTTTT. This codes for CASSAGQGAGEKLFF.

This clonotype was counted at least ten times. Here the CDR3 reads CSVEKREKTSYEQYF. Written as DNA, the CDR3 is TGCAGCGTTGAAAAGAGGGAGAAGACCTCCTACGAGCAGTACTTC. The rearrangement joins TRBV29-1 to TRBJ2-7, with D possibly being TRBD2 (5 bases). With 2 bases removed from V and 0 bases from J, the gap between germline ends came to 14 bases. This CDR3 has 15 residues. Germline V CDR1 and CDR2: SQVTM, ANQGSEA.

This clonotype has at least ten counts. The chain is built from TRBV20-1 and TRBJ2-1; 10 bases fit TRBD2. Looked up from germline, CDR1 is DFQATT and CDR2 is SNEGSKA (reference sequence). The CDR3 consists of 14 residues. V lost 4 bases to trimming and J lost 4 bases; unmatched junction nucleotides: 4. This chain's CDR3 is CSAMRTSGYNEQFF. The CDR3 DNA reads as TGCAGTGCTATGCGGACTAGCGGATACAATGAGCAGTTCTTC.

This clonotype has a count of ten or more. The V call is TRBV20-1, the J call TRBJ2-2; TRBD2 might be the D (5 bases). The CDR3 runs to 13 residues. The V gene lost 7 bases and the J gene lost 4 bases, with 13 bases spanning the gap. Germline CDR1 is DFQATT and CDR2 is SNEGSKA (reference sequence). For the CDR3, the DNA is TGCAGTGTTGGGGAGCGCGGCACCGGGGAGCTGTTTTTT. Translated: CSVGERGTGELFF.

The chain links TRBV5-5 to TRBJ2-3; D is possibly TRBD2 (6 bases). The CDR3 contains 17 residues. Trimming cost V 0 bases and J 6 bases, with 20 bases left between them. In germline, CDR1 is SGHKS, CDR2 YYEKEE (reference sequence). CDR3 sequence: CASSLVPAGARGDTQYF. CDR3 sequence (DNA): TGTGCCAGCAGCTTGGTGCCAGCGGGCGCTCGAGGGGATACGCAGTATTTT.

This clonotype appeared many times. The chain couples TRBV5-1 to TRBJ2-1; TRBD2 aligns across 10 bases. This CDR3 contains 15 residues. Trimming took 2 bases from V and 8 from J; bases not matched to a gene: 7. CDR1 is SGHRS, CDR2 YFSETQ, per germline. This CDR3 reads CASSFLAGVSYEQFF. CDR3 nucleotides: TGCGCCAGCAGCTTCCTAGCGGGAGTATCTTATGAGCAGTTCTTC.

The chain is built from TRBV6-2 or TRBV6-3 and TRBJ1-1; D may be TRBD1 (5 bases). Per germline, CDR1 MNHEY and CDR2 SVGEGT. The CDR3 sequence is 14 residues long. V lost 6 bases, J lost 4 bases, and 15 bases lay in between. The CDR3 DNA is TGTGCCAGCAGGCGGACCCGGGGGGGCACTGAAGCTTTCTTT. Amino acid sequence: CASRRTRGGTEAFF.

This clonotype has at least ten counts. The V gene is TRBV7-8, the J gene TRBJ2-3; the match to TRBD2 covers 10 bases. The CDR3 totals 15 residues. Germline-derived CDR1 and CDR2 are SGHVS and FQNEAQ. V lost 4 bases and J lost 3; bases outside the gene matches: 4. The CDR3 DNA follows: TGTGCCAGCAGCTCGGGACTAGCGAAGACAGATACGCAGTATTTT. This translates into CASSSGLAKTDTQYF.

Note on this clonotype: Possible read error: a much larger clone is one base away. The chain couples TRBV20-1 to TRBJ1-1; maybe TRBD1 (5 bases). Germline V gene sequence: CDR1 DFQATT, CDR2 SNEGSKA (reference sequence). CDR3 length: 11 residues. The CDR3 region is CGGMGLTEAFF. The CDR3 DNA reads TGCGGTGGGATGGGGCTCACTGAAGCTTTCTTT.

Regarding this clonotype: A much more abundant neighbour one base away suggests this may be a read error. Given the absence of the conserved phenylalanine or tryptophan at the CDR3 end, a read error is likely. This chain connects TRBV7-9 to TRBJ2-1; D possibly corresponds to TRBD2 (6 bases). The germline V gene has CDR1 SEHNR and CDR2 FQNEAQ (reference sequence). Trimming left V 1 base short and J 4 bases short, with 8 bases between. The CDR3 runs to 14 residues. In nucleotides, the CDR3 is TGTGCCAGCAGCTTAGGGAGGGTGTACAATGAGCAGTTCTAC. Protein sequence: CASSLGRVYNEQFY.

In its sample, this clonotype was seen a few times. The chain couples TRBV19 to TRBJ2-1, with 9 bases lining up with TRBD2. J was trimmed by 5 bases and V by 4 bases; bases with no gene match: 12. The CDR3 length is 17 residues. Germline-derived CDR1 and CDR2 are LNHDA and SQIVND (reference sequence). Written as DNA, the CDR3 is TGTGCCAGTAGTAAAACAGCGGGAGGTGTACAGGACAATGAGCAGTTCTTC. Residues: CASSKTAGGVQDNEQFF.

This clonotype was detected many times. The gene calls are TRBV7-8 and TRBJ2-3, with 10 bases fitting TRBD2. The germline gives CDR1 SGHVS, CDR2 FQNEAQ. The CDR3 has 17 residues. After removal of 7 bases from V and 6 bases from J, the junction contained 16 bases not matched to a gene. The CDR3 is CASTLVAGGFRSDTQYF. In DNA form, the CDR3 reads TGTGCCAGCACCCTGGTAGCGGGAGGTTTTCGATCCGATACGCAGTATTTT.

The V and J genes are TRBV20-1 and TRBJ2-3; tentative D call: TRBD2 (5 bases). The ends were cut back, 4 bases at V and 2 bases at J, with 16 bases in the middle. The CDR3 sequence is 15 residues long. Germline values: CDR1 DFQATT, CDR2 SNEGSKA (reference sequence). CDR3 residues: CSATHSVSNTDTQYF. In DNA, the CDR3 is TGCAGTGCTACCCATAGCGTTTCAAACACAGATACGCAGTATTTT.

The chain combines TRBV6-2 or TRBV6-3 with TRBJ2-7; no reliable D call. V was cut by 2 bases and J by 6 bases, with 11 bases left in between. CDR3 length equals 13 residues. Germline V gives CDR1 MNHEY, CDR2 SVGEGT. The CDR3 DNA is TGTGCCAGCAGTTACGGGGTCTCGGTCGAGCAGTACTTC. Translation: CASSYGVSVEQYF.

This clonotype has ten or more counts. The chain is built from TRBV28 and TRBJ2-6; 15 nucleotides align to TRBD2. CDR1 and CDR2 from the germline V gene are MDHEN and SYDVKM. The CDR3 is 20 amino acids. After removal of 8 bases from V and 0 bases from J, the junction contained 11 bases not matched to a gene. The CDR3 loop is CASGSFGLAGGPSGANVLTF. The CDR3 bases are TGTGCCAGCGGCAGTTTTGGACTAGCGGGAGGGCCCTCTGGGGCCAACGTCCTGACTTTC. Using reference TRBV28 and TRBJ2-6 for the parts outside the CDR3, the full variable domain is DVKVTQSSRYLVKRTGEKVFLECVQDMDHENMFWYRQDPGLGLRLIYFSYDVKMKEKGDIPEGYSVSREKKERFSLILESASTNQTSMYLCASGSFGLAGGPSGANVLTFGAGSRLTVL.